This entry describes one T cell receptor beta chain. Its target is unknown. This entry comes from a study of shared clonotypes between healthy human individuals. V was trimmed by 5 bases and J by 2 bases, leaving 12 bases between them. CDR3 length: 14 amino acids. Germline V gene sequence: CDR1 MNHNY, CDR2 SVGAGI (reference sequence). Study-level results: Represented diversity, genetic and exposure-history alike, was limited by few donors. Shared clonotypes across all four donors exceeded non-shared ones in generation probability.

Using immunoSEQ multiplex PCR, the repertoire was profiled, and TCRdb retains in-frame clones only, with some absent. In the table there are over a million clones, around 75% of which are singletons. The clonotype was recovered from a man between 18 and 35 years old in good health. V gene TRBV6-6 combines with J gene TRBJ1-2; D uncertain. Material for sequencing was memory CD4+ T cells sorted from blood. Subset in this sample: CD45RA-negative fraction. CDR3 coding DNA: TGTGCCAGCAGTCGGACTGATACCAACTATGGCTACACCTTC. It translates to CASSRTDTNYGYTF.